The rows below give T cell receptor beta chains drawn from one sample of a study of Graves' ophthalmopathy and Graves' hyperthyroidism. TCRdb re-derived calls from the multiplex PCR reads in MiXCR, one entry per CDR3 protein. The table shows some 1.1 million distinct CDR3 sequences, with about 36% occurring only once. Specimen: peripheral blood or thyroid tissue (not recorded which). All receptors derive from an adult man with Graves' hyperthyroidism. The CDR3 runs from the conserved cysteine through the conserved F or W. The order of the fields is J gene, D gene, V gene, clone size, CDR3 DNA, CDR3 protein. A D gene is named only where the DNA matches it firmly. Part of the rows lack a size; the others show once, few, many or a class for expanded clones.

TRBJ1-2 | TRBD1 | TRBV10-3 | few | TGTGCCATCAGTCAGGGGGAGCTGGCTCATGGCTACACCTTC | CAISQGELAHGYTF
TRBJ2-2 | TRBD1 | TRBV5-1 | many | TGCGCCAGCAGCGAGATGGGACAGCGGCACGCCGGGGAGCTGTTTTTT | CASSEMGQRHAGELFF
TRBJ1-3 | . | TRBV6-5 | . | TGTGCCAGCAGCCCCGTCCGTGGCACCATATATTTT | CASSPVRGTIYF
TRBJ1-1 | . | TRBV12-3/TRBV12-4 | many | TGTGCCAGCAGTCCAGGGGCCACTGAAGCTTTCTTT | CASSPGATEAFF
TRBJ2-7 | . | TRBV7-9 | . | TGTGCCAGCCAAACCGGGAGCTACGAGCAGTACTTC | CASQTGSYEQYF
TRBJ2-7 | . | TRBV12-3/TRBV12-4 | few | TGTGCCAGCTCACCGGTGGGTGGGAACGAGCAGTACTTC | CASSPVGGNEQYF
TRBJ2-7 | . | TRBV7-2 | . | TGCGCCAGCAGCCAAGAGGCCGGGACAAGGCCGGTCCCCTACGAGCAGTACTTC | CASSQEAGTRPVPYEQYF
TRBJ2-2 | . | TRBV7-9 | . | TGTGCCAGCAGCTCCGCGGGGATGATTCTACGGGAGCTGTTTTTT | CASSSAGMILRELFF
TRBJ2-5 | . | TRBV19 | many | TGTGCCAGTAGTACAGACAGGCTCGAGACCCAGTACTTC | CASSTDRLETQYF
TRBJ1-2 | TRBD1 | TRBV6-2/TRBV6-3 | . | TGTGCCAGCAGTTACTCCATGGAGCCGACAGGGAAAGACTATGGCTACACCTTC | CASSYSMEPTGKDYGYTF
TRBJ2-5 | . | TRBV6-6 | many | TGTGCCAGCAGTTACGGTGGGAGTGGGGAGACCCAGTACTTC | CASSYGGSGETQYF
TRBJ1-5 | . | TRBV5-1 | many | TGCGCCAGCAGCTTGGGTGGGTGGGGGCAGCCCCAGCATTTT | CASSLGGWGQPQHF
TRBJ2-7 | . | TRBV7-8 | many | TGTGCCAGCAGCTTAGTCGTGACAATCGGCTCCCACGAGCAGTACTTC | CASSLVVTIGSHEQYF
TRBJ2-5 | TRBD2 | TRBV6-5 | many | TGTGCCAGCACCCCACGGGAGGACCGCACGCAGGAGACCCAGTACTTC | CASTPREDRTQETQYF
TRBJ1-6 | . | TRBV10-3 | . | TGTGCCATCAGGCCAGGAGAGGATAATTCACCCCTCCACTTT | CAIRPGEDNSPLHF
TRBJ2-5 | . | TRBV10-2 | once | TGCGCCAGCAGTGCTCCCGACCAGTACCAAGAGACCCAGTACTTC | CASSAPDQYQETQYF
TRBJ2-5 | . | TRBV29-1 | many | TGCAGCGTCGTCCACACGGAGACCCAGTACTTC | CSVVHTETQYF
TRBJ2-7 | . | TRBV29-1 | few | TGCAGCGTAAACAGGGAAACCGGGGAGCAGTACTTC | CSVNRETGEQYF
TRBJ1-6 | TRBD1 | TRBV7-4 | . | TGTGCCAGCAGCTTACAGGGACAGGGGGCTTTTGGGTCACCCCTCCACTTT | CASSLQGQGAFGSPLHF
TRBJ1-6 | TRBD1 | TRBV7-2 | many | TGTGCCAGCAGCTTAGGGGGACAGGCCTATTCACCCCTCCACTTT | CASSLGGQAYSPLHF
TRBJ1-2 | . | TRBV5-8 | . | TGTGCCAGCAGCTATTCAGACACGCTACCAACTAACTATGGCTACACCTTC | CASSYSDTLPTNYGYTF
TRBJ1-2 | . | TRBV11-1 | . | TGTGCCAGCAGCTTATCTCCAGCTAACTATGGCTACACCTTC | CASSLSPANYGYTF
TRBJ2-7 | TRBD1 | TRBV4-1 | few | TGCGCCAGCAGCCACCTCCGGGACAGCCCCTACGAGCAGTACTTC | CASSHLRDSPYEQYF
TRBJ2-7 | TRBD1 | TRBV2 | many | TGTGCCAGCAGAGGGACAGGGGACGAGCAGTACTTC | CASRGTGDEQYF
TRBJ2-5 | TRBD2 | TRBV20-1 | many | TGCAGTGTTTCGAGCGGGGGTCAAATCCAAGAGACCCAGTACTTC | CSVSSGGQIQETQYF
TRBJ1-3 | . | TRBV7-3 | . | TGTGCCAGCAGCCCGAGGGGGGCTGGGGGAAACACCATATATTTT | CASSPRGAGGNTIYF
TRBJ2-7 | . | TRBV25-1 | . | TGTGCCAGCAGTTGGACAGATCTTTCCTACGAGCAGTACTTC | CASSWTDLSYEQYF
TRBJ2-6 | . | TRBV19 | many | TGTGCCAGTAGTATAAACCCATCTGGGGCCAACGTCCTGACTTTC | CASSINPSGANVLTF
TRBJ2-7 | . | TRBV6-5 | . | TGTGCTAGCAGGACTACAGATTTCATCGGATCCTACGAGCAGTACTTC | CASRTTDFIGSYEQYF
TRBJ2-7 | TRBD1 | TRBV19 | few | TGTGCCAGTAGTACTTATCGACAGGGGGTCTTCTCCGAGCAGTACTTC | CASSTYRQGVFSEQYF